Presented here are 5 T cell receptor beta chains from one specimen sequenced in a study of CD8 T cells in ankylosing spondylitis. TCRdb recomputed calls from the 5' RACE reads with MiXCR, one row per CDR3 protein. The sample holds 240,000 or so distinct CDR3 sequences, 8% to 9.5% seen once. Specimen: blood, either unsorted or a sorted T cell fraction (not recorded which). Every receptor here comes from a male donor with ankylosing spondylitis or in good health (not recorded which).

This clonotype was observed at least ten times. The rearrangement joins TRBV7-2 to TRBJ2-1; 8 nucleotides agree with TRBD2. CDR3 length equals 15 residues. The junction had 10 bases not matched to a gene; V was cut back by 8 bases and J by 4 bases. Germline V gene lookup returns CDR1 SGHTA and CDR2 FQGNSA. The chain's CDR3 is CASGTSGGRYNEQFF. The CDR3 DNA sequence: TGTGCCAGCGGTACTAGCGGAGGGAGGTACAATGAGCAGTTCTTC.

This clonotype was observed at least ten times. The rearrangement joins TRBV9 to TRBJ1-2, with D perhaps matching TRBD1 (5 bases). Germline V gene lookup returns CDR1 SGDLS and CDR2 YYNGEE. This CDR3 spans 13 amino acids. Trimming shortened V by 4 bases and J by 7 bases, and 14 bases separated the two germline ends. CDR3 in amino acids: CASSRDPQRGYTF. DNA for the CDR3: TGTGCCAGCAGCCGGGACCCCCAACGTGGCTACACCTTC.

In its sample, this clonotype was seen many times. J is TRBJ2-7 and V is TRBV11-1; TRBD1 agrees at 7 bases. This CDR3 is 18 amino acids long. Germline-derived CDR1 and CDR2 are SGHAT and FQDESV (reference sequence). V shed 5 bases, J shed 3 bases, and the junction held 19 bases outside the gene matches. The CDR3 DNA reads TGTGCCAGCAGCACACTTTCTTCCTACAGGGGTACCGTCTACGAGCAGTACTTC. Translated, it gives CASSTLSSYRGTVYEQYF. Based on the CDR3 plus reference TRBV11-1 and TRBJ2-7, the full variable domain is EAEVAQSPRYKITEKSQAVAFWCDPISGHATLYWYRQILGQGPELLVQFQDESVVDDSQLPKDRFSAERLKGVDSTLKIQPAELGDSAMYLCASSTLSSYRGTVYEQYFGPGTRLTVT.

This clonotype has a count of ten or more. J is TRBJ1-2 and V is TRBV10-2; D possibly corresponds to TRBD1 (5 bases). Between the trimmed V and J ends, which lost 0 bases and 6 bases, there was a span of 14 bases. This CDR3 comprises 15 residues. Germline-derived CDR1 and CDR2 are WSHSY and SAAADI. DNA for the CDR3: TGCGCCAGCAGTGAGTCTACAGGATCGGGGGATGGCTACACCTTC. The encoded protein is CASSESTGSGDGYTF.

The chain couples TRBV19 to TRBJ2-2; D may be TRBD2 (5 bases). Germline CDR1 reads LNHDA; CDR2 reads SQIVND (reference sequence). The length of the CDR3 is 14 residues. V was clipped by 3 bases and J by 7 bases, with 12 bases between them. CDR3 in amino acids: CASSIGGGGGELFF. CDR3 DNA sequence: TGTGCCAGTAGTATTGGCGGTGGAGGCGGGGAGCTGTTTTTT.